This T cell receptor (beta chain) was recorded in a study of PD-1 blockade in classical Hodgkin lymphoma. Some clones are missing from TCRdb's copy, which holds only in-frame ones; the method was immunoSEQ multiplex PCR. The sample includes just under 65,000 clones, 91% seen only once; the top ten take about a tenth. This clone was observed once. As yet, its antigen is unknown. Study findings and constraints: Repertoires differed for reasons still undefined, possibly disease activity or prior therapy. At baseline, newly diagnosed patients reportedly showed less TCR diversity than healthy donors.

The time point: cycle 4 day 1 (C4D1), after more than 5 weeks of nivolumab. Brentuximab vedotin exposure varied, and every patient relapsed after autologous stem cell transplantation. This CDR3 region has 16 residues. Germline V gives CDR1 SNHLY, CDR2 FYNNEI. V gave up 9 bases and J gave up 4 bases, with 24 bases separating them. The sequenced sample was peripheral blood mononuclear cells (PBMCs), obtained before the fourth cycle of nivolumab. The receptor's source is a human donor with classical Hodgkin lymphoma. This chain connects TRBV2 to TRBJ1-2; D is perhaps TRBD1 (6 bases). CDR3 nucleotide sequence: TGTGCCAGGTGGGGACCGGACAGAGAAGGGATCTATGGCTACACCTTC. Protein: CARWGPDREGIYGYTF.